The 23 T cell receptor beta chains below all came from one sample that was sequenced in a study of cytomegalovirus exposure and HLA in healthy donors. The PCR made use of 60 Vbeta and 13 Jbeta primers. Sequencing used immunoSEQ multiplex PCR; TCRdb keeps in-frame clones, though not all of them. The table has about 80,000 clones, approximately 67% seen once. Sequences were obtained from PBMCs. The receptors were gathered from a male donor in good health and CMV-seropositive.

Only a few counts were recorded for this clone. J is TRBJ2-7 and V is TRBV5-6; 7 bases line up with TRBD1. Germline V CDR1 and CDR2: SGHDT, YYEEEE. With 4 bases clipped from V and 3 bases from J, the junction kept 7 bases outside the gene matches. The CDR3 has 14 amino acids. The CDR3 DNA follows: TGTGCCAGCAGCCCGGGACAGAGATACTACGAGCAGTACTTC. As protein: CASSPGQRYYEQYF. Full variable domain (rest looked up from reference TRBV5-6 and TRBJ2-7): DAGVTQSPTHLIKTRGQQVTLRCSPKSGHDTVSWYQQALGQGPQFIFQYYEEEERQRGNFPDRFSGHQFPNYSSELNVNALLLGDSALYLCASSPGQRYYEQYFGPGTRLTVT.

The chain has TRBV27 and TRBJ1-5, with a weak D call TRBD1 (6 bases). Germline assignment: CDR1 MNHEY and CDR2 SMNVEV (reference sequence). Trimming took 3 bases from V and 6 from J, leaving 12 bases between them. This CDR3 has 14 residues. The CDR3 reads CASSLGGAGQPQHF. The CDR3 nucleotides read TGTGCCAGCAGTTTGGGGGGGGCGGGTCAGCCCCAGCATTTT.

J is TRBJ2-1 and V is TRBV11-2; 8 bases line up with TRBD2. Germline lookup yields CDR1 SGHAT and CDR2 FQNNGV. Trimming took 5 bases from V and 5 from J; bases not matched to a gene: 11. The CDR3 sequence is 16 residues long. The CDR3 protein is CASSPRGTSGHNEQFF. CDR3 DNA sequence: TGTGCCAGCAGCCCACGAGGGACTAGTGGACACAATGAGCAGTTCTTC.

This chain uses TRBV29-1 with TRBJ2-6, with unresolved D. CDR1 is SQVTM and CDR2 is ANQGSEA in the germline V gene. This CDR3 contains 13 residues. Trimming shortened V by 8 bases and J by 0 bases, and 8 bases separated the two germline ends. The CDR3 loop reads CSLLISGANVLTF. Written as DNA, the CDR3 is TGCAGCTTACTGATCTCTGGGGCCAACGTCCTGACTTTC.

The V gene is TRBV4-1, the J gene TRBJ2-7; 7 nucleotides line up with TRBD2. Trimming cost V 0 bases and J 0 bases; bases outside gene matches: 5. Germline CDR1 reads MGHRA; CDR2 reads YSYEKL. The CDR3 covers 16 residues. CDR3 loop: CASSQDGGGSSYEQYF. CDR3 bases: TGCGCCAGCAGCCAAGATGGGGGGGGGAGCTCCTACGAGCAGTACTTC.

The chain joins TRBV20-1 to TRBJ2-7; no firm D call. The CDR3 sequence is 11 residues long. Trimming left V 6 bases short and J 6 bases short, with 12 bases between. The V gene's germline CDR1 is DFQATT and CDR2 SNEGSKA (reference sequence). CDR3 sequence (DNA): TGCAGTGCCACTAAGGTCCTCGAGCAGTACTTC. Translation: CSATKVLEQYF.

The rearrangement links TRBV28 to TRBJ1-6; 7 positions match TRBD1. CDR3 length: 16 amino acids. J gave up 9 bases and V 6 bases, and 14 bases lay outside the gene matches. Germline V gene sequence: CDR1 MDHEN, CDR2 SYDVKM. The CDR3 reads CASSPPRQGLGSPLHF. As DNA, the CDR3 is TGTGCCAGCAGCCCTCCCCGACAGGGCCTAGGTTCACCCCTCCACTTT.

V usage is TRBV5-6 and J usage is TRBJ2-7; weak D call: TRBD2 (6 bases). V lost 5 bases to trimming and J lost 3 bases, with 15 bases between them. Germline CDR1 is SGHDT and CDR2 is YYEEEE. The CDR3 contains 14 residues. The CDR3 DNA reads as TGTGCCAGCAGACCCTCTTCGGGACTCTACGAGCAGTACTTC. The encoded protein is CASRPSSGLYEQYF. The whole variable domain, filled in from reference TRBV5-6 and TRBJ2-7, reads DAGVTQSPTHLIKTRGQQVTLRCSPKSGHDTVSWYQQALGQGPQFIFQYYEEEERQRGNFPDRFSGHQFPNYSSELNVNALLLGDSALYLCASRPSSGLYEQYFGPGTRLTVT.

This sequence joins TRBV28 and TRBJ2-3; possibly TRBD1 for D (5 bases). This CDR3 contains 14 residues. CDR1 is MDHEN, CDR2 SYDVKM, per germline. V was trimmed by 4 bases and J by 9 bases, leaving 17 bases between them. The chain's CDR3 is CASSSQGTHRTQYF. CDR3 coding DNA: TGTGCCAGCAGTTCCCAGGGTACCCACCGAACGCAGTATTTT.

The chain uses TRBV29-1 and TRBJ1-4, with 7 positions matching TRBD1. The junction had 9 bases not matched to a gene; V was cut back by 7 bases and J by 7 bases. This CDR3 has 13 residues. CDR1 is SQVTM and CDR2 is ANQGSEA in the germline V gene. CDR3 bases: TGCAGCGGTGCGGGAGGGGACAGTGAAAAACTGTTTTTT. Translation gives CSGAGGDSEKLFF.

V is TRBV7-8 and J is TRBJ2-1, with 8 bases that match TRBD1. Germline V gives CDR1 SGHVS, CDR2 FQNEAQ. V lost 5 bases, J lost 5 bases, and 14 bases stayed unmatched. The CDR3 extends over 17 amino acids. CDR3: CASSPPLGQGRNNEQFF. CDR3 coding DNA: TGTGCCAGCAGCCCACCACTAGGACAGGGAAGGAACAATGAGCAGTTCTTC.

The genes are TRBV5-6 and TRBJ1-6; D is ambiguous. Germline CDR1 is SGHDT and CDR2 is YYEEEE. V was shortened by 0 bases and J by 15 bases, with 13 bases between the two germline ends. The CDR3 is made up of 13 amino acids. Written as DNA, the CDR3 is TGTGCCAGCAGCTTGGAGCCGGTCTCGGGCCTCCACTTT. Protein: CASSLEPVSGLHF.

The V call is TRBV6-5, the J call TRBJ1-5, with D perhaps TRBD1 (6 bases). Germline lookup yields CDR1 MNHEY and CDR2 SVGAGI. Trimming stripped 5 bases from V and 5 bases from J, with 13 bases between. The CDR3 totals 14 residues. Here the CDR3 DNA reads TGTGCCAGCAGTCAACAGGGAGAGCATCAGCCCCAGCATTTT. It yields the protein CASSQQGEHQPQHF.

About this clone: The sample contains more than one DNA sequence encoding this CDR3. The chain has TRBV19 and TRBJ2-7, with a weak D call TRBD1 (6 bases). CDR1 is LNHDA and CDR2 is SQIVND in the germline V gene (reference sequence). V lost 7 bases and J lost 7, with 23 bases in between. This CDR3 is built from 15 residues. CDR3 nucleotides: TGTGCCAGTACCATCGGGCAGGGGCTATTAGAGGAGCAGTACTTC. Translation gives CASTIGQGLLEEQYF. Full variable domain (remainder filled in from reference TRBV19 and TRBJ2-7): DGGITQSPKYLFRKEGQNVTLSCEQNLNHDAMYWYRQDPGQGLRLIYYSQIVNDFQKGDIAEGYSVSREKKESFPLTVTSAQKNPTAFYLCASTIGQGLLEEQYFGPGTRLTVT.

CDR3 sequence: CATNDGLETQYF. In DNA, the CDR3 is TGTGCCACCAACGACGGGTTAGAGACCCAGTACTTC. The rearrangement joins TRBV15 to TRBJ2-5, with D unclear. V shed 7 bases and J shed 4 bases, with 10 bases lying between them. CDR1 is LNHNV and CDR2 is YYDKDF in the germline V gene (reference sequence). The CDR3 spans 12 residues. Full variable domain (remainder filled in from reference TRBV15 and TRBJ2-5): DAMVIQNPRYQVTQFGKPVTLSCSQTLNHNVMYWYQQKSSQAPKLLFHYYDKDFNNEADTPDNFQSRRPNTSFCFLDIRSPGLGDTAMYLCATNDGLETQYFGPGTRLLVL.

The V and J genes are TRBV5-1 and TRBJ1-1, with D possibly matching TRBD1 (6 bases). Germline CDR1 reads SGHRS; CDR2 reads YFSETQ. The CDR3 length is 14 residues. Trimming pared 4 bases from V and 6 bases from J, leaving 16 bases between. The CDR3 DNA is TGCGCCAGCAGCGCGGGTTGGGGGCGGGCTGAAGCTTTCTTT. Protein: CASSAGWGRAEAFF.

The chain combines TRBV7-9 with TRBJ2-1; 16 bases map to TRBD2. With 5 bases clipped from V and 8 bases from J, the junction kept 3 bases outside the gene matches. CDR1 and CDR2 from the germline V gene are SEHNR and FQNEAQ (reference sequence). This CDR3 is 15 amino acids long. In DNA, the CDR3 is TGTGCCAGCAGCGGGACTAGCGGGAGGGCCGATGAGCAGTTCTTC. Encoded protein: CASSGTSGRADEQFF.

The CDR3, as DNA: TGTGCCAGCAACTCGGTCACCGGGGAGCTGTTTTTT. Translated, it gives CASNSVTGELFF. The chain combines TRBV28 with TRBJ2-2; the D is unclear. The CDR3 is made up of 12 amino acids. Trimming cost V 7 bases and J 4 bases, with 7 bases left between them. Germline V gene lookup returns CDR1 MDHEN and CDR2 SYDVKM.

This clone was seen a few times. This chain links TRBV7-2 with TRBJ2-5, with D perhaps TRBD1 (6 bases). CDR1 and CDR2 (germline): SGHTA, FQGNSA. V lost 1 base to trimming and J lost 1 base, with 7 bases between them. This CDR3 has 14 residues. CDR3 sequence (DNA): TGTGCCAGCAGCTTAGACAGGGCCCAAGAGACCCAGTACTTC. Translated: CASSLDRAQETQYF.

The J gene is TRBJ1-4, the V gene TRBV4-2, with D possibly being TRBD1 (5 bases). From germline, CDR1 is LGHNA and CDR2 YNFKEQ. This CDR3 has 15 amino acids. V was pared by 1 base and J by 7 bases, with 13 bases between. The CDR3 region has the DNA TGTGCCAGCAGCCAAGCCCAAGGGGCCGGTGAAAAACTGTTTTTT. This codes for CASSQAQGAGEKLFF.

This chain uses TRBV5-1 with TRBJ1-2; TRBD1 aligns across 7 bases. V dropped 7 bases and J dropped 7; count of bases not matched to a gene: 13. This CDR3 has 14 amino acids. Germline values: CDR1 SGHRS, CDR2 YFSETQ. The CDR3 sequence: CASRNPTGDGGYTF. CDR3 bases: TGCGCCAGCCGGAACCCTACAGGGGATGGTGGCTACACCTTC.

This chain joins TRBV9 and TRBJ2-5, with D tentatively TRBD1 (6 bases). The length of the CDR3 is 14 residues. The germline gives CDR1 SGDLS, CDR2 YYNGEE. The V end lost 3 bases, the J end lost 5 bases, and 14 bases lay between the germline ends. This CDR3 reads CASSGGQPGETQYF. The CDR3 bases are TGTGCCAGCAGCGGAGGACAGCCGGGGGAGACCCAGTACTTC.

The rearrangement uses TRBV4-3 and TRBJ2-1, with D uncertain. The germline CDR1 and CDR2 sequences are LGHNA and YSLEER. The CDR3 is made up of 17 amino acids. V was clipped by 0 bases and J by 9 bases, with 21 bases between them. CDR3 amino acids: CASSQDGVSLFSAEQFF. CDR3 in DNA: TGCGCCAGCAGCCAAGATGGCGTTTCCCTATTCAGCGCTGAGCAGTTCTTC.